This TCR beta chain originates from a study of shared clonotypes between healthy human individuals (TCRdb year 2020). About the investigation overall: Two women and a few men aged 18 to 49 years were included in the cohort. For each donor, CD4 naive and CD4 memory were each given three plates, CD8 naive was given two plates, and CD8 memory was given one plate. To estimate repertoire size and how much clonotypes are shared between individuals, the study performed deep sequencing of blood TCR repertoires from a few healthy adults. Each donor's leukapheresis produced roughly between roughly 0.85 and 9 billion PBMCs. To increase sequencing depth and limit assay-specific biases, different laboratories used diverse techniques to prepare libraries and sequence TCR repertoires. What the authors observed across the whole study: Naive subsets generally had larger estimated clonotype richness than memory subsets. Compared with non-shared clonotypes, clonotypes shared by all four sorted-subset donors had higher generation probabilities. The small number of donors limited the genetic and exposure-history diversity represented. Sharing across a few donors was observed for 5% to 6.5% of naive CD4, over 3% of naive CD8, about 2.3% of memory CD4, and roughly 0.43% of memory CD8 clonotypes. Even with the large sequencing depth, rarefaction of the sorted-subset datasets indicated that sequencing was incomplete. Pairwise subsampling led to the expectation that sequencing depth would affect the degree of clonotype sharing among donors. Only blood was sampled, and tissue TCR repertoires likely differ from those in blood.

CD8 naive samples were CD45RO-negative cells positively selected for CCR7, giving a CD45RA+CCR7+ population that excluded TemRA cells. Healthy HIV-negative adults with no recently reported acute infections or vaccinations were included as donors. All donors were Caucasian adults living in Nashville, Tennessee, USA. Blood was obtained by leukapheresis, after which PBMCs were separated by Ficoll-Histopaque density gradient centrifugation and cryopreserved in liquid nitrogen vapor phase. Analytical flow cytometry was used to check the purity and quantity of every magnetically sorted T cell population. Genomic DNA was isolated from each sorted fraction and quantified by UV absorbance on a Nanodrop 2000c. The germline V end is reduced by 1 base and the J end by 1 base; junction bases left unmatched: 2. Sequences MDHEN (CDR1) and SYDVKM (CDR2) are obtained from the germline V gene. From its cysteine to its phenylalanine, the CDR3 spans 16 amino acids. Of all the DNA, just the CDR3 is kept, 48 bases in frame from base 1.

Using the deep immunoSEQ assay, TCR CDR3 regions were amplified from genomic DNA by multiplex PCR. Extracted genomic DNA from each cell subset was spread evenly across all wells of several immunoSEQ 96-well plates, with each plate serving as a replicate. For sorted subsets, roughly 200 ng genomic DNA, equal to tens of thousands of T cell genomes, was loaded into each replicate PCR. The purified libraries were quantified using a Qubit 3.0 fluorometer, sized with a Bioanalyzer 2100, and then quantified again using the KAPA Library Quantification kit. Each immunoSEQ 96-well plate was sequenced on its own single-read 150-cycle Illumina NextSeq 550 flow cell. The original pipeline was this. Because the immunoSEQ output included only junctional sequences and no quality scores, the filtering could not be the same as the filtering used for full-length reads. To assign V/J genes and CDR3, sequences were annotated using PyIR, a Python wrapper for IgBLAST v1.9, with IMGT germline references. Any read was removed if the V/J assignment was weak (E-value above 1e-6), the CDR3 was missing, or the read contained stop codons, out-of-frame junctions, or ambiguous translated residues. V3J clonotypes were defined as sequences sharing the same inferred V gene, J gene, and CDR3 amino acid sequence. Percentage overlap between repertoires was computed as shared unique clonotypes divided by the size of the smaller repertoire. RTK rarefaction, the Chao1 estimator, and Recon v2.1 estimates of unobserved clonotypes were used to assess repertoire richness. For all TCRbeta clonotypes obtained by the gDNA method from four donors, generation probabilities were computed with OLGA. Sourced from immuneACCESS, this table was stored by TCRdb with only in-frame sequences that have V and J called. A share of the clones is absent; for the studies checked, an unresolved V gene accounts for under half, and the remainder has no known explanation. The V and J calls and the clone size are those of that table, but D and trimming were determined from the DNA. The sample table records approximately 600,000 clones; 85% to 95% of these occur just once. Of the sample, about 0.11% is held by the ten largest clones.

On this clone itself: This receptor's antigen is unknown. No base-level quality is on record; no much larger clone is a single base apart.

The chain joins TRBV28 to TRBJ2-7; TRBD2 matches 12 bases in the middle. The sequenced material came from naive CD8+ T cells sorted from blood. The sample's cell subset or site label is to be understood as: CD45RA+CCR7+. The receptor was isolated from a woman aged 25 to 39 in good health. The nucleotides read TGTGCCAGCAGTTTATCGACTAGCGGGAGTTCCTACGAGCAGTACTTC. Its coded protein is CASSLSTSGSSYEQYF.